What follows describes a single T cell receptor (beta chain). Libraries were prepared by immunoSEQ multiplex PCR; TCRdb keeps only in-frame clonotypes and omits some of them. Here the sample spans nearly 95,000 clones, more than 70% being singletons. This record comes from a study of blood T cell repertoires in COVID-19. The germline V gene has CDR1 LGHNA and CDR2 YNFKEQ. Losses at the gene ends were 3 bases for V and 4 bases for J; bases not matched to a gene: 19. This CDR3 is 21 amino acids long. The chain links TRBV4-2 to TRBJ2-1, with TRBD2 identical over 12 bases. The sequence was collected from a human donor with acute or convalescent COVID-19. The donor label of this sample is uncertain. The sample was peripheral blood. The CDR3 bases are TGTGCCAGCAGCCAGCCCGATCCGACTAGCGGGGGAGTAGGGGCTTACAATGAGCAGTTCTTC. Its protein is CASSQPDPTSGGVGAYNEQFF.